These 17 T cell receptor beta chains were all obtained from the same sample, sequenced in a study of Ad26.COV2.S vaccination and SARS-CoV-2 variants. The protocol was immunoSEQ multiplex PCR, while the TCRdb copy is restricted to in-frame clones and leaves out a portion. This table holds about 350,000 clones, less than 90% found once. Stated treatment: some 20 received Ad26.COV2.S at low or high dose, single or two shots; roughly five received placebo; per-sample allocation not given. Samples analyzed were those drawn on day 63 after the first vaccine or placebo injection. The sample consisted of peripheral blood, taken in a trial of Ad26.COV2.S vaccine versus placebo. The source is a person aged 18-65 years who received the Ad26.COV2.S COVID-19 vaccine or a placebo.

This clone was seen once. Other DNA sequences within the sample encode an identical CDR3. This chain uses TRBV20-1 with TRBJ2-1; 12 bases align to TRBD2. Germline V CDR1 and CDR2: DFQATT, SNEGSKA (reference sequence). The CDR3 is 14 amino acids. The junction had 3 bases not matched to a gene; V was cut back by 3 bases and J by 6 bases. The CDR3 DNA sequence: TGCAGTGCTAGTCCTAGCGGGAGGGCCAATGAGCAGTTCTTC. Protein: CSASPSGRANEQFF.

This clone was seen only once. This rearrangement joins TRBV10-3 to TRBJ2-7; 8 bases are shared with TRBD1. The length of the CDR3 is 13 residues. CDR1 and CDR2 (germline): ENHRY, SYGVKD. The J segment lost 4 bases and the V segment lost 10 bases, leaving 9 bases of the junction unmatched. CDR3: CATVGQGRYEQYF. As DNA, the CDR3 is TGTGCCACCGTAGGACAGGGCAGGTACGAGCAGTACTTC.

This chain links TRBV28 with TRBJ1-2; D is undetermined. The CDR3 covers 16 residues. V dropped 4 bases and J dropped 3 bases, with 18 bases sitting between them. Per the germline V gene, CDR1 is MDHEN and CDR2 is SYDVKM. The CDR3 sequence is CASSSPDLSWYYGYTF. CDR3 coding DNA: TGTGCCAGCAGTTCCCCTGACCTCTCCTGGTACTATGGCTACACCTTC.

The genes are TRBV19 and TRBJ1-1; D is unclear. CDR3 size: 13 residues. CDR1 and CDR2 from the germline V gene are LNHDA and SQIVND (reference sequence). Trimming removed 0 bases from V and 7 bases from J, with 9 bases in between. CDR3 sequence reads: CASSIDSVGEAFF. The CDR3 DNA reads TGTGCCAGTAGTATAGATAGCGTGGGTGAAGCTTTCTTT. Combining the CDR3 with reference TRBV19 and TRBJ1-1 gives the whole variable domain DGGITQSPKYLFRKEGQNVTLSCEQNLNHDAMYWYRQDPGQGLRLIYYSQIVNDFQKGDIAEGYSVSREKKESFPLTVTSAQKNPTAFYLCASSIDSVGEAFFGQGTRLTVV.

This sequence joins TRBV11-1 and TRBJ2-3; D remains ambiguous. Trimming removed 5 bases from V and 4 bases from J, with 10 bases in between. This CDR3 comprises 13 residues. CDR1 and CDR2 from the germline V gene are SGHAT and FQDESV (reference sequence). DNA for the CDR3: TGTGCCAGCAGCCTTCAAGAGCCAGATACGCAGTATTTT. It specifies CASSLQEPDTQYF.

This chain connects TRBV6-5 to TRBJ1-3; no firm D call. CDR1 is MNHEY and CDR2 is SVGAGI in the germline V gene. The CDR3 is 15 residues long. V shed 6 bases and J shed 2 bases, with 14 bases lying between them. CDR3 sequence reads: CASSPDTAPGNTIYF. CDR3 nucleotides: TGTGCCAGCAGCCCAGACACAGCTCCTGGAAACACCATATATTTT.

CDR3 amino acids: CASSEGTGPNSPLHF. The CDR3 DNA sequence: TGTGCCAGCAGCGAAGGGACAGGGCCCAATTCACCCCTCCACTTT. The chain has TRBV6-4 and TRBJ1-6, with TRBD1 matching 9 bases. The J segment lost 7 bases and the V segment lost 6 bases, leaving 7 bases of the junction unmatched. Germline lookup yields CDR1 MRHNA and CDR2 SNTAGT. CDR3 length: 15 amino acids.

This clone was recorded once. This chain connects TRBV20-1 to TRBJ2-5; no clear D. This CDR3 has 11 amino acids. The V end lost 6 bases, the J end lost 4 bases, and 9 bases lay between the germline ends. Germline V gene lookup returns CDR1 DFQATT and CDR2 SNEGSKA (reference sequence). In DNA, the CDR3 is TGCAGTGCAGAGTTAGGAGAGACCCAGTACTTC. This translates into CSAELGETQYF.

CDR3: CASQGASGAYEQYF. The DNA for the CDR3 is TGTGCCAGCCAGGGGGCTAGCGGGGCCTACGAGCAGTACTTC. The rearrangement joins TRBV28 to TRBJ2-7; a possible D gene is TRBD2 (9 bases). CDR1 MDHEN and CDR2 SYDVKM come from the germline V gene. CDR3 length equals 14 residues. V dropped 8 bases and J dropped 2 bases, with 16 bases sitting between them.

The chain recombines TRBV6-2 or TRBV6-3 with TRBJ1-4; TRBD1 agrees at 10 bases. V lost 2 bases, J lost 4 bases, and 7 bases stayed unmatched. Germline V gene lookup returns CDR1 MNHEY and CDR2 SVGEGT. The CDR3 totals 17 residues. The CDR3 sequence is CASSYVPGQGFNEKLFF. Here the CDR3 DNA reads TGTGCCAGCAGTTACGTCCCGGGACAGGGGTTTAATGAAAAACTGTTTTTT.

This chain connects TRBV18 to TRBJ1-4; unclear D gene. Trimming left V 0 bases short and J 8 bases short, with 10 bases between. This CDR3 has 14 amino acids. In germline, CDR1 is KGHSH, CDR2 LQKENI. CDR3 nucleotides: TGTGCCAGCTCACCACCCAACCTTAGGGAAAAACTGTTTTTT. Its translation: CASSPPNLREKLFF.

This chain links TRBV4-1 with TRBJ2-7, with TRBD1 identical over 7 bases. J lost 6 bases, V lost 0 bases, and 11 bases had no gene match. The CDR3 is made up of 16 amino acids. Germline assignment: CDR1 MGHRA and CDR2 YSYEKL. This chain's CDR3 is CASSQDWVTGFGEQYF. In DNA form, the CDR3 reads TGCGCCAGCAGCCAAGATTGGGTGACAGGGTTTGGCGAGCAGTACTTC.

The CDR3 loop reads CASSQTGGKDEQYF. As DNA, the CDR3 is TGTGCCAGCAGCCAAACAGGGGGCAAAGACGAGCAGTACTTC. The V and J genes are TRBV14 and TRBJ2-7; 9 bases line up with TRBD1. CDR3 length: 14 residues. CDR1 SGHDN and CDR2 FVKESK come from the germline V gene. V lost 2 bases to trimming and J lost 5 bases; unmatched junction nucleotides: 4. The full variable domain, completed using reference TRBV14 and TRBJ2-7, is EAGVTQFPSHSVIEKGQTVTLRCDPISGHDNLYWYRRVMGKEIKFLLHFVKESKQDESGMPNNRFLAERTGGTYSTLKVQPAELEDSGVYFCASSQTGGKDEQYFGPGTRLTVT.

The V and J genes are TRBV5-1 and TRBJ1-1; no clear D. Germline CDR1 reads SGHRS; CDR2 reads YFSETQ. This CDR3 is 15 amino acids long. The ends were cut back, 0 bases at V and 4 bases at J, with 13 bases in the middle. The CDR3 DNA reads TGCGCCAGCAGCTTGGTTGGGGAGCTCAGCACTGAAGCTTTCTTT. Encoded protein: CASSLVGELSTEAFF.

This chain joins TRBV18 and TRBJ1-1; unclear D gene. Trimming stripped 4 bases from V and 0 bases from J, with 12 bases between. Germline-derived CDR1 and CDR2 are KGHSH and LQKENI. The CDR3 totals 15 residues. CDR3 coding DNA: TGTGCCAGCTCACACCCCACAGAGATGAACACTGAAGCTTTCTTT. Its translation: CASSHPTEMNTEAFF.

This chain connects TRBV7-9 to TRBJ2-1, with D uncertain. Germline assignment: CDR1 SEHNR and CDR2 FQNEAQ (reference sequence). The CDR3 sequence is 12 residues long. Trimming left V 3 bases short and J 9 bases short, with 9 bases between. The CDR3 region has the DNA TGTGCCAGCAGCTTTCTTAGTGGTGAGCAGTTCTTC. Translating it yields CASSFLSGEQFF. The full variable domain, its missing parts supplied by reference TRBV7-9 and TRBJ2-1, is DTGVSQNPRHKITKRGQNVTFRCDPISEHNRLYWYRQTLGQGPEFLTYFQNEAQLEKSRLLSDRFSAERPKGSFSTLEIQRTEQGDSAMYLCASSFLSGEQFFGPGTRLTVL.

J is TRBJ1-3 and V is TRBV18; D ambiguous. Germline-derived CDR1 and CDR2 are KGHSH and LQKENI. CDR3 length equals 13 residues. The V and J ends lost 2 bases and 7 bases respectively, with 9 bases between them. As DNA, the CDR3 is TGTGCCAGCTCACCAGTGAAAGGGAACACCATATATTTT. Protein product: CASSPVKGNTIYF.